This TCR beta chain was profiled in a study of blood T cell repertoires in COVID-19. Authors' analysis steps: Amplification of reference gene primers was used by the study to estimate nucleated cell counts. The repertoire was sequenced with immunoSEQ multiplex PCR; TCRdb's copy has only in-frame clones and lacks some. V, J and clone size derive from that table, while D and trimming were established from the DNA sequence. The table includes 200,000 or so clones, 65% to 85% detected once. This TCR was sampled from a man aged 60-69 years with active or convalescent COVID-19. The sample taken for sequencing was peripheral blood.

Written as DNA, the CDR3 is TGTGCCAGCAGCGTCCTACAGGGGGGACACACTGAAGCTTTCTTT. As protein: CASSVLQGGHTEAFF. The chain combines TRBV9 with TRBJ1-1; 8 nucleotides align to TRBD1. Unmatched junction bases numbered 6, after V lost 2 bases and J lost 3 bases. This CDR3 has 15 residues. The germline gives CDR1 SGDLS, CDR2 YYNGEE. Variable domain in full (rest from reference TRBV9 and TRBJ1-1): DSGVTQTPKHLITATGQRVTLRCSPRSGDLSVYWYQQSLDQGLQFLIQYYNGEERAKGNILERFSAQQFPDLHSELNLSSLELGDSALYFCASSVLQGGHTEAFFGQGTRLTVV.